The rows below give T cell receptor beta chains drawn from one sample of a study of memory CD4+ T cells and cytomegalovirus serostatus. Clones were sequenced by immunoSEQ multiplex PCR, and TCRdb holds only the in-frame ones, with some missing. Among 55,000 or so clones, 80% were seen once, and the ten largest hold around 1.5%. Sequenced input: memory CD4+ T cells from blood. These TCRs come from an adult in good health and CMV-seropositive. The CDR3 runs from the conserved cysteine through the conserved F or W. The D gene is left open where the match is weak. Clone size appears in some rows only: once, few, many, or a class for an expanded clone.

.,.,TRBV11-2,TRBJ1-6,CASSSAANSPLHF,TGTGCCAGCAGCTCCGCGGCTAATTCACCCCTCCACTTT
.,.,TRBV11-3,TRBJ2-1,CASSRQPGVWDEQFF,TGTGCCAGCAGCCGTCAGCCGGGGGTGTGGGATGAGCAGTTCTTC
.,TRBD1,TRBV4-3,TRBJ1-2,CASSQLGGQGSYGYTF,TGCGCCAGCAGCCAATTAGGCGGACAGGGGAGCTATGGCTACACCTTC
.,.,TRBV1,TRBJ2-3,CTSSQDWDTQYF,TGCACCAGCAGCCAAGATTGGGATACGCAGTATTTT
.,.,TRBV7-6,TRBJ2-7,CASSLAAGGTYEQYF,TGTGCCAGCAGCTTAGCCGCGGGCGGCACCTACGAGCAGTACTTC
.,TRBD1,TRBV7-9,TRBJ1-6,CASSLNDRGPYNSPLHF,TGTGCCAGCAGCTTAAACGACAGGGGCCCCTATAATTCACCCCTCCACTTT
.,.,TRBV5-1,TRBJ2-3,CASSDATRRADTQYF,TGCGCCAGCAGCGACGCGACTAGACGAGCCGATACGCAGTATTTT
.,.,TRBV7-2,TRBJ1-2,CASEATIGYTF,TGTGCCAGCGAGGCGACCATTGGCTACACCTTC
few,.,TRBV7-6,TRBJ2-2,CVTARGTNTGELFF,TGTGTCACAGCTAGGGGAACGAACACCGGGGAGCTGTTTTTT
.,.,TRBV2,TRBJ1-5,CASSVGDHQAQPQHF,TGTGCCAGCAGTGTCGGGGACCACCAAGCTCAGCCCCAGCATTTT
.,.,TRBV6-6,TRBJ2-4,CASSRPDRLKNIQYF,TGTGCCAGCAGCCGCCCCGACAGACTTAAAAACATTCAGTACTTC
.,.,TRBV2,TRBJ1-2,CASSEALGQYGYTF,TGTGCCAGCAGTGAAGCGCTTGGACAGTATGGCTACACCTTC
few,.,TRBV6-1,TRBJ2-3,CASSEGGRLDTQYF,TGTGCCAGCAGTGAAGGCGGCCGCCTAGATACGCAGTATTTT
once,.,TRBV6-1,TRBJ1-3,CASSGTAGNTIYF,TGTGCCAGCAGTGGGACAGCTGGAAACACCATATATTTT
few,.,TRBV28,TRBJ1-5,CASRGLFSSAASSSNQPQHF,TGTGCCAGCAGAGGGCTGTTTAGTAGTGCCGCGTCAAGTTCCAATCAGCCCCAGCATTTT
.,.,TRBV29-1,TRBJ1-2,CNPPVGAHYGYTF,TGCAACCCTCCAGTGGGGGCGCACTATGGCTACACCTTC
.,.,TRBV28,TRBJ2-3,CASRAPDGTDTQYF,TGTGCCAGCAGGGCCCCGGACGGCACAGATACGCAGTATTTT